This entry lists 17 T cell receptor beta chains sequenced from one sample in a study of early T cells in non-severe SARS-CoV-2 infection. TCRdb reprocessed the 5' RACE reads via MiXCR and lists one record per CDR3 protein. Of 95,000 to 150,000 distinct CDR3 sequences listed, just under 15% are singletons. Sequencing was done on a sample of whole blood. Receptors were obtained from an adult who was a healthcare worker with PCR-confirmed SARS-CoV-2 infection or an uninfected control (not recorded which).

This clonotype was detected only a few times. The gene calls are TRBV7-9 and TRBJ2-3, with a weak D call TRBD1 (5 bases). Germline V CDR1 and CDR2: SEHNR, FQNEAQ (reference sequence). V was shortened by 7 bases and J by 4 bases, with 15 bases between the two germline ends. CDR3 size: 14 residues. In DNA form, the CDR3 reads TGTGCCAGCATCAAAGGGGCGGTGGCAGATACGCAGTATTTT. Translated, it gives CASIKGAVADTQYF.

V is TRBV7-8 and J is TRBJ2-2; D gene uncertain. Germline V CDR1 and CDR2: SGHVS, FQNEAQ. Trimming shortened V by 7 bases and J by 4 bases, and 13 bases separated the two germline ends. There are 14 residues in the CDR3. The CDR3 protein is CASKARSGTGELFF. Here the CDR3 DNA reads TGTGCCAGCAAGGCGAGGTCGGGCACCGGGGAGCTGTTTTTT.

This clonotype has a handful of counts. The chain uses TRBV4-1 and TRBJ2-5; tentatively, D is TRBD2 (6 bases). The CDR3 contains 15 residues. The V end lost 1 base, the J end lost 5 bases, and 14 bases lay between the germline ends. Germline-derived CDR1 and CDR2 are MGHRA and YSYEKL. For the CDR3, the DNA is TGCGCCAGCAGCCAAGTGGGACTGGGTGTCGAGACCCAGTACTTC. Translating gives CASSQVGLGVETQYF.

This clonotype came up once. The conserved phenylalanine or tryptophan normally closing the CDR3 is absent here, so this likely arose from a read error. The V and J genes are TRBV18 and TRBJ2-5; TRBD2 aligns across 12 bases. The J segment lost 2 bases and the V segment lost 3 bases, leaving 4 bases of the junction unmatched. Germline V gene sequence: CDR1 KGHSH, CDR2 LQKENI. This CDR3 has 16 residues. This chain's CDR3 is CASSPPTSGGQETQYL. In DNA, the CDR3 is TGTGCCAGCTCACCGCCGACTAGCGGGGGACAAGAGACCCAGTACCTC.

Only a few counts were recorded for this clonotype. CDR3 loop: CAWSGPPQLAQHF. The DNA of the CDR3 is TGTGCCTGGAGTGGTCCCCCGCAATTAGCCCAGCATTTT. This chain joins TRBV30 and TRBJ1-5; no firm D call. Trimming pared 1 base from V and 11 bases from J, leaving 15 bases between. Germline V gives CDR1 GTSNPN, CDR2 SVGIG (reference sequence). CDR3 length: 13 amino acids.

In this sample, this clonotype turned up a few times. The rearrangement joins TRBV7-9 to TRBJ2-7, with a tentative D call TRBD1 (6 bases). CDR3 size: 16 residues. Germline assignment: CDR1 SEHNR and CDR2 FQNEAQ (reference sequence). V shed 0 bases and J shed 4 bases, with 16 bases lying between them. Written as DNA, the CDR3 is TGTGCCAGCAGCTTAGCGGGGGCCCGGGACAAATACGAGCAGTACTTC. It translates to CASSLAGARDKYEQYF.

This clonotype was detected only a few times. CDR3 residues: CASSWAENSNQPQHF. As DNA, the CDR3 is TGTGCCAGCAGCTGGGCAGAGAATAGCAATCAGCCCCAGCATTTT. This chain uses TRBV5-5 with TRBJ1-5; no definite D call. The V gene lost 3 bases and the J gene lost 0 bases, with 10 bases spanning the gap. The CDR3 covers 15 residues. Per the germline V gene, CDR1 is SGHKS and CDR2 is YYEKEE (reference sequence).

This clonotype occurred many times. The rearrangement links TRBV7-6 to TRBJ2-5; 9 nucleotides line up with TRBD2. The CDR3 consists of 15 residues. Germline V gene sequence: CDR1 SGHVS, CDR2 FNYEAQ. J lost 4 bases, V lost 5 bases, and 8 bases had no gene match. The CDR3 protein is CASSVAGGSRETQYF. DNA of the CDR3: TGTGCCAGCAGCGTGGCGGGGGGGAGTCGAGAGACCCAGTACTTC.

As DNA, the CDR3 is TGCACCGCCGGACCCTACGAGCAGTACTTC. It yields the protein CTAGPYEQYF. This rearrangement joins TRBV29-1 to TRBJ2-7; D uncertain. Germline V gene sequence: CDR1 SQVTM, CDR2 ANQGSEA. The CDR3 is made up of 10 amino acids.

This clonotype was picked up a small number of times. V is TRBV7-2 and J is TRBJ1-1, with D perhaps TRBD1 (6 bases). The CDR3 consists of 12 residues. The V end was cut by 5 bases, the J end by 7 bases, with 11 bases between. The V gene's germline CDR1 is SGHTA and CDR2 FQGNSA. The DNA for the CDR3 is TGTGCCAGCAGCCAAAACAGGGTTGAAGCTTTCTTT. Its translation is CASSQNRVEAFF.

The rearrangement links TRBV15 to TRBJ2-5; D remains ambiguous. Trimming pared 11 bases from V and 5 bases from J, leaving 6 bases between. The CDR3 loop spans 9 amino acids. The germline gives CDR1 LNHNV, CDR2 YYDKDF (reference sequence). CDR3 nucleotide sequence: TGTGCCTCGCAGGAGACCCAGTACTTC. It is translated as CASQETQYF.

This clonotype was detected a few times. The J gene is TRBJ1-5, the V gene TRBV7-2; D unclear. V was cut by 5 bases and J by 4 bases, with 6 bases left in between. CDR1 and CDR2 from the germline V gene are SGHTA and FQGNSA. The CDR3 length is 12 residues. For the CDR3, the DNA is TGTGCCAGCAGCCGCACTAATCAGCCCCAGCATTTT. The encoded protein is CASSRTNQPQHF. Using reference TRBV7-2 and TRBJ1-5 for the parts outside the CDR3, the full variable domain is GAGVSQSPSNKVTEKGKDVELRCDPISGHTALYWYRQSLGQGLEFLIYFQGNSAPDKSGLPSDRFSAERTGGSVSTLTIQRTQQEDSAVYLCASSRTNQPQHFGDGTRLSIL.

This clonotype was detected only a few times. The V gene is TRBV5-6, the J gene TRBJ1-1; no clear D gene. Germline V gene sequence: CDR1 SGHDT, CDR2 YYEEEE. V gave up 0 bases and J gave up 9 bases, with 6 bases separating them. This CDR3 is built from 11 residues. CDR3 in amino acids: CASSLGAQAFF. For the CDR3, the DNA is TGTGCCAGCAGCTTGGGGGCGCAAGCTTTCTTT.

The CDR3 DNA reads as TGTGCCTGGAGTAAGGACGGGAGGACTGAAGCTTTCTTT. It translates to CAWSKDGRTEAFF. This rearrangement joins TRBV30 to TRBJ1-1; the D is unclear. The CDR3 covers 13 residues. From germline, CDR1 is GTSNPN and CDR2 SVGIG (reference sequence). The V end was cut by 2 bases, the J end by 5 bases, with 12 bases between.

The chain couples TRBV27 to TRBJ1-1; D is unclear. The CDR3 extends over 14 amino acids. Trimming removed 5 bases from V and 0 bases from J, with 10 bases in between. Germline V lookup: CDR1 MNHEY, CDR2 SMNVEV (reference sequence). CDR3 in amino acids: CASSPLPMNTEAFF. DNA for the CDR3: TGTGCCAGCAGTCCCCTCCCCATGAACACTGAAGCTTTCTTT.

This chain connects TRBV7-8 to TRBJ1-6, with D hard to call. This CDR3 has 16 amino acids. Trimming left V 2 bases short and J 1 base short, with 9 bases between. Germline CDR1 reads SGHVS; CDR2 reads FQNEAQ. The CDR3 loop is CASSLILGSYNSPLHF. The CDR3 DNA reads TGTGCCAGCAGCTTAATTTTGGGTTCCTATAATTCACCCCTCCACTTT.

The chain joins TRBV6-1 to TRBJ1-6, with D uncertain. In germline, CDR1 is MNHNS, CDR2 SASEGT. V was cut by 0 bases and J by 8 bases, with 8 bases left in between. The CDR3 loop spans 14 amino acids. The CDR3 reads CASSEALGDSPLHF. CDR3 bases: TGTGCCAGCAGTGAAGCGCTGGGAGATTCACCCCTCCACTTT.